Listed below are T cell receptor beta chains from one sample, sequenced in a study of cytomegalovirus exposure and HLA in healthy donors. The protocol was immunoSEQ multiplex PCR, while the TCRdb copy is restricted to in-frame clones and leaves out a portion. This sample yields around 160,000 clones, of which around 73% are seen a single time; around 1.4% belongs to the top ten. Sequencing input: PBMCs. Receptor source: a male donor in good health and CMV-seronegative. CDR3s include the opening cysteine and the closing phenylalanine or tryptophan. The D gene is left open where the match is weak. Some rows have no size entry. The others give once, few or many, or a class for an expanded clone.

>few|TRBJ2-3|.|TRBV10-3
CAISEQGLTDTQYF
TGTGCCATCAGTGAGCAGGGATTGACAGATACGCAGTATTTT
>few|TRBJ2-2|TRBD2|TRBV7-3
CASSLMGGIGYDGELFF
TGTGCCAGCAGCTTAATGGGAGGGATCGGGTACGACGGGGAGCTGTTTTTT
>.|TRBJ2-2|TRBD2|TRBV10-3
CAISEPLAGHGELFF
TGTGCCATCAGTGAGCCCCTAGCGGGCCACGGGGAGCTGTTTTTT
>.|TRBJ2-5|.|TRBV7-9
CASSNGGTQYF
TGTGCCAGCAGCAACGGAGGTACCCAGTACTTC
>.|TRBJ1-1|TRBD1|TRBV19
CASSTLTGMNTEAFF
TGTGCCAGTAGTACCCTGACAGGGATGAACACTGAAGCTTTCTTT
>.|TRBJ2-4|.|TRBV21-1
CASSKSERVMDIQYF
TGTGCCAGCAGCAAATCAGAGCGGGTGATGGACATTCAGTACTTC
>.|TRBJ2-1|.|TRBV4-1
CASSQDSGWGNEQFF
TGCGCCAGCAGCCAAGATAGCGGTTGGGGAAATGAGCAGTTCTTC
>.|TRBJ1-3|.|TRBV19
CASTRSSNTIYF
TGTGCCAGTACCCGGTCATCAAACACCATATATTTT
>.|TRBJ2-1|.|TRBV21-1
CASSKLLGLAGELNEQFF
TGTGCCAGCAGCAAATTACTGGGACTAGCGGGGGAATTGAATGAGCAGTTCTTC
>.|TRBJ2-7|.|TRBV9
CASSVGDSISVYEQYF
TGTGCCAGCAGCGTAGGAGACAGTATATCCGTCTACGAGCAGTACTTC
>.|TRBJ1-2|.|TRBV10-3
CATQVGIIYGYTF
TGTGCCACCCAGGTCGGGATCATCTATGGCTACACCTTC
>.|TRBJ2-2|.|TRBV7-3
CASSLGSGYTGELFF
TGTGCCAGCAGCTTGGGTAGCGGCTACACCGGGGAGCTGTTTTTT
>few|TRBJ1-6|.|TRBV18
CASSTGNSPLHF
TGTGCCAGCTCGACCGGGAATTCACCCCTCCACTTT
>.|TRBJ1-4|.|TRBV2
CASNYRVGNEKLFF
TGTGCCAGCAACTACAGGGTTGGTAATGAAAAACTGTTTTTT
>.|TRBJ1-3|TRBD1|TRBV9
CASSEDSGGLDTIYF
TGTGCCAGCAGCGAAGACTCAGGGGGACTGGACACCATATATTTT
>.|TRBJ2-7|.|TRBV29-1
CSVETPRGMYF
TGCAGCGTTGAGACCCCGAGGGGGATGTACTTC